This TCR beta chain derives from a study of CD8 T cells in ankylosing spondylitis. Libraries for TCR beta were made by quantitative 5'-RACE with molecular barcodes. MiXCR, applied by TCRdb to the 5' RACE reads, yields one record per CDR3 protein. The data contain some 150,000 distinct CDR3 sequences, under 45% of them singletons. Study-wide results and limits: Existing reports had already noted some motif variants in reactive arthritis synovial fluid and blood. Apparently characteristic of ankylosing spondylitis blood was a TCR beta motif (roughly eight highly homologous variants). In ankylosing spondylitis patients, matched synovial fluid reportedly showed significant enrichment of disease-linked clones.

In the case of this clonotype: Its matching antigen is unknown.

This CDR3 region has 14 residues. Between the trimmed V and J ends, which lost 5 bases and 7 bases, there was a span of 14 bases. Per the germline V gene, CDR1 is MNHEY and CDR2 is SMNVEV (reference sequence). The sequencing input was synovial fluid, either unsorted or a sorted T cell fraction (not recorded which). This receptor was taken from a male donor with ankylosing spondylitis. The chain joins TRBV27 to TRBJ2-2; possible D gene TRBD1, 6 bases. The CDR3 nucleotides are TGTGCCAGCAGTACTTACAGGGCTGGCGGGGAGCTGTTTTTT. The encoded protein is CASSTYRAGGELFF.